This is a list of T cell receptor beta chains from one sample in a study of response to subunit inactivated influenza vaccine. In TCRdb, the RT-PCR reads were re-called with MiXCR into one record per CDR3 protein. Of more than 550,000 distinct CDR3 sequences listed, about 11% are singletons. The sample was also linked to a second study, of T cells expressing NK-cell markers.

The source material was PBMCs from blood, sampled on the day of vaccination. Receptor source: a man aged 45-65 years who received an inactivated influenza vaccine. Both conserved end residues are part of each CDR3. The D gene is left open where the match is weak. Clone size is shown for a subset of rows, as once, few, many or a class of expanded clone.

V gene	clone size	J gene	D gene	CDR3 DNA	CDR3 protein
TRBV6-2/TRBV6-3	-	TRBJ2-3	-	TGTGCCAGCAGTTACTCGTCCTTCACAGATACGCAGTATTTT	CASSYSSFTDTQYF
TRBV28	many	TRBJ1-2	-	TGTGCCAGCAGTTTCTTCTCGGGGCCAAGGGTCGGACGCTATGGCTACACCTTC	CASSFFSGPRVGRYGYTF
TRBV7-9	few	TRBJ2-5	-	TGTGCCAGCAGTATCCGAGGAGAAGAGACCCAGTACTTC	CASSIRGEETQYF
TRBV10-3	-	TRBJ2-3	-	TGTGCCATCAGTTTAAAGGGTGGCACAGATACGCAGTATTTT	CAISLKGGTDTQYF
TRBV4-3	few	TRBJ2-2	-	TGCGCCAGCAGCCAAAGACCGTTAGGAACCGGGGAGCTGTTTTTT	CASSQRPLGTGELFF
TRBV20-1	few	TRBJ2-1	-	TGCAGTGCTCAATGGACTAACTCAGGCGAGCAGTTCTTC	CSAQWTNSGEQFF
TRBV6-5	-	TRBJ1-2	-	TGTGCCAGCAGTTACTCGGCAGGCGAATATGGCTACACCTTC	CASSYSAGEYGYTF
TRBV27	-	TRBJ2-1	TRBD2	TGTGCCAGCAGTTTATACGCCCCTAGGTCTAGCGGGTCTGTTGTGCAGTTCTTC	CASSLYAPRSSGSVVQFF
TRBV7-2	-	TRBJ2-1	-	TGTGCCAGCACAAAGCTGCATGCGTCCAATGAGCAGTTCTTC	CASTKLHASNEQFF
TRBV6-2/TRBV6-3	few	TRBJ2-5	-	TGTGCCAGCAGTTACTCGGGGCCTACTCCCCAGTACTTC	CASSYSGPTPQYF
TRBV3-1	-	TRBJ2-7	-	TGTGCCAGCAGCCAAGGGTCGGCCGGACCCTACGAGCAGTACTTC	CASSQGSAGPYEQYF
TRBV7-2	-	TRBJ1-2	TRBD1	TGTGCCAGCAGCTCTTCACAGGGGTACTATGGCTACACCTTC	CASSSSQGYYGYTF
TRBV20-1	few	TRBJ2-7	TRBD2	TGCAGTGCTAGTGACGGGGGGGCTTACGAGCAGTACTTC	CSASDGGAYEQYF
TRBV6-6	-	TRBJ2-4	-	TGTGCCAGCAGTTACAATCAGGGAATTCAGTACTTC	CASSYNQGIQYF
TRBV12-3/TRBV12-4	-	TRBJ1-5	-	TGTGCCAGCAGTATAGGGACCCCCAATCAGCCCCAGCATTTT	CASSIGTPNQPQHF
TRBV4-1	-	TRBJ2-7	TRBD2	TGCGCCAGCAGCCAAACCTTGACTAGCGGGGGATACTACGAGCAGTACTTC	CASSQTLTSGGYYEQYF
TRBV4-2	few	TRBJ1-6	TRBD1	TGTGCCAGCAGCCAGGAACGACAGGGCGTTTCGAATTCACCCCTCCACTTT	CASSQERQGVSNSPLHF